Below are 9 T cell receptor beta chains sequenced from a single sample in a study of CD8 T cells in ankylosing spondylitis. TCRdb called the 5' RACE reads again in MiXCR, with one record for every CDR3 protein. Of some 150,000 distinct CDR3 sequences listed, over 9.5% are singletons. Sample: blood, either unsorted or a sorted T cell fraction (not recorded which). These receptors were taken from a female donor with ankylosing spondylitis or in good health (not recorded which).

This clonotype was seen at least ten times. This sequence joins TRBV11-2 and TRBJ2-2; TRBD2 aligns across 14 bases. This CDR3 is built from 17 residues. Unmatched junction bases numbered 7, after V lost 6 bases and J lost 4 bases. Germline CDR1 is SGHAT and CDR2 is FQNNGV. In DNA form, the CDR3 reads TGTGCCAGCAGGGGGACTAGCGGGAGTTGGGGCACCGGGGAGCTGTTTTTT. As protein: CASRGTSGSWGTGELFF. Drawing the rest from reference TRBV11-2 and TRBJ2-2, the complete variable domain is EAGVAQSPRYKIIEKRQSVAFWCNPISGHATLYWYQQILGQGPKLLIQFQNNGVVDDSQLPKDRFSAERLKGVDSTLKIQPAKLEDSAVYLCASRGTSGSWGTGELFFGEGSRLTVL.

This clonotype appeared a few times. Here the CDR3 reads CASSLNRPGLAPYEQYF. DNA for the CDR3: TGTGCCAGCAGCCTTAACAGACCGGGACTAGCGCCCTACGAGCAGTACTTC. This sequence joins TRBV11-2 and TRBJ2-7; TRBD2 matches at 10 bases. The CDR3 has 17 residues. Germline V gene sequence: CDR1 SGHAT, CDR2 FQNNGV. Trimming took 5 bases from V and 2 from J; bases not matched to a gene: 12. Supplemented by reference TRBV11-2 and TRBJ2-7, the full variable domain reads EAGVAQSPRYKIIEKRQSVAFWCNPISGHATLYWYQQILGQGPKLLIQFQNNGVVDDSQLPKDRFSAERLKGVDSTLKIQPAKLEDSAVYLCASSLNRPGLAPYEQYFGPGTRLTVT.

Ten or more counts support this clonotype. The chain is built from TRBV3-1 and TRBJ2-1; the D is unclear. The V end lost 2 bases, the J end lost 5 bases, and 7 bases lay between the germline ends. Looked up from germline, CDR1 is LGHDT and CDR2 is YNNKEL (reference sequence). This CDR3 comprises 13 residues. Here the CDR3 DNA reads TGTGCCAGCAGCCAAAAGTCGAACAATGAGCAGTTCTTC. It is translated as CASSQKSNNEQFF.

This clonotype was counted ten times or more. The CDR3: CASRQGVGYGYTF. Here the CDR3 DNA reads TGTGCCAGCAGACAGGGGGTGGGCTATGGCTACACCTTC. The chain has TRBV6-1 and TRBJ1-2; 8 bases fit TRBD1. Germline loops: CDR1 MNHNS, CDR2 SASEGT. V lost 6 bases, J lost 4 bases, and 4 bases stayed unmatched. This CDR3 has 13 residues.

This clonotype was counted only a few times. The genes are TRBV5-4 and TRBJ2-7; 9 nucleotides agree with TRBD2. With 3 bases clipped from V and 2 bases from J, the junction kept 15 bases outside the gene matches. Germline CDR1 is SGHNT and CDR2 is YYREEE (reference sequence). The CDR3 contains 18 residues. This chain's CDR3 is CASSSPFPPAGGPYEQYF. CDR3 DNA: TGTGCCAGCAGCTCCCCCTTTCCACCAGCGGGAGGACCCTACGAGCAGTACTTC.

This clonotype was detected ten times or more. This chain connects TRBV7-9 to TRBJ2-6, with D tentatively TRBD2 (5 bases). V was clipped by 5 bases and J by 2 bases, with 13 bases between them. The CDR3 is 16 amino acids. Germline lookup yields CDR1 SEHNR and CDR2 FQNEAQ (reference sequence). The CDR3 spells CASSLRLRAGANVLTF. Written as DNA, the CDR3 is TGTGCCAGCAGCCTCCGCCTGCGGGCTGGGGCCAACGTCCTGACTTTC.

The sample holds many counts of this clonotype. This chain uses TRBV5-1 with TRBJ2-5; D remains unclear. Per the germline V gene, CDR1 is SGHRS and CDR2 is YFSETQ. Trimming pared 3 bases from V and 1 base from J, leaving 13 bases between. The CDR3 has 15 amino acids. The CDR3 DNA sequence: TGCGCCAGCAGCTCAGGATTGAGAAGCCAAGAGACCCAGTACTTC. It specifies CASSSGLRSQETQYF. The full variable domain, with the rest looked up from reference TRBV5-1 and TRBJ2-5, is KAGVTQTPRYLIKTRGQQVTLSCSPISGHRSVSWYQQTPGQGLQFLFEYFSETQRNKGNFPGRFSGRQFSNSRSEMNVSTLELGDSALYLCASSSGLRSQETQYFGPGTRLLVL.

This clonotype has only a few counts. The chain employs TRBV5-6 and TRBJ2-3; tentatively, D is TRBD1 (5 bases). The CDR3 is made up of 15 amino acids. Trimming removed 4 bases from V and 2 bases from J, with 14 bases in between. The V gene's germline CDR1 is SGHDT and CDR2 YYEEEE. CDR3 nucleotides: TGTGCCAGCAGCGACAGTTCCAAAGACACAGATACGCAGTATTTT. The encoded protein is CASSDSSKDTDTQYF.

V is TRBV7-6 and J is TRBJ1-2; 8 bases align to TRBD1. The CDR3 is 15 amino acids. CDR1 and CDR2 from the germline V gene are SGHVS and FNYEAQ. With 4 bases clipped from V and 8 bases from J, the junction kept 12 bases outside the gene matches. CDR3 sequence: CASSSFGEDRVGYTF. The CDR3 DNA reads TGTGCCAGCAGCTCCTTTGGGGAGGACAGGGTAGGCTACACCTTC.